Below, one T cell receptor beta chain is given with its context. What it binds is not known. The repertoire was sequenced with immunoSEQ multiplex PCR; TCRdb's copy has only in-frame clones and lacks some. The table records about 22,000 clones, around 72% of them present only once. The data were taken from a study of CD4 T cells in relation to SARS-CoV-2 and coronaviruses. Study results and caveats: Compared with monoreactive clones, crossreactive clones showed significantly weaker SARS-CoV-2 expansion.

Unexposed donor CD4+ T cells date from about 2011-2018, before the COVID-19 pandemic. After about 10 days of culture, CD4+ T cells were isolated. Testing used SARS-CoV-2 S/N and four cold-coronavirus spikes on unexposed-donor CD4+ T cells, cells permitting. Each well had approximately 2 million PBMCs in roughly 5% human AB serum with IL-2. CDR1 is SGHRS, CDR2 YFSETQ, per germline. Trimming took 2 bases from V and 4 from J; bases not matched to a gene: 12. The CDR3 extends over 19 amino acids. Sequencing was performed on CD4+ T cells from PBMCs, cultured in vitro. The sequence was collected from a human donor in good health. The V and J genes are TRBV5-1 and TRBJ2-6, with TRBD1 matching over 10 bases. This CDR3 reads CASSLGFGTGVSGANVLTF. CDR3 sequence (DNA): TGCGCCAGCAGCTTAGGGTTTGGGACAGGGGTATCCGGGGCCAACGTCCTGACTTTC.